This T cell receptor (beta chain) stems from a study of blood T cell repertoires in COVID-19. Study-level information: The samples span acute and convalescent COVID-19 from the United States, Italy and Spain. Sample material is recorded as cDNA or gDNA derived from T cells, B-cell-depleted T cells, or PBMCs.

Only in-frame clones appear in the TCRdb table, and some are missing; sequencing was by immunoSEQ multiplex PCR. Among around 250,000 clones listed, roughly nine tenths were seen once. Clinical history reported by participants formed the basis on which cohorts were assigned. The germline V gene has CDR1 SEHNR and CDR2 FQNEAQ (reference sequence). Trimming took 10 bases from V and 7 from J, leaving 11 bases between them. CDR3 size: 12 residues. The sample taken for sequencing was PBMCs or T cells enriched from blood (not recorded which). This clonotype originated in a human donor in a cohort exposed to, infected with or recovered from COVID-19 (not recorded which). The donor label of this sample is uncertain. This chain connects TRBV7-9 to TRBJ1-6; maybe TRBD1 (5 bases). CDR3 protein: CATCQGNSPLHF. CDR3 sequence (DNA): TGTGCCACATGCCAGGGAAATTCACCCCTCCACTTT.